This TCR beta chain was sequenced for a study of CD8 T cells in ankylosing spondylitis. Study-wide findings and caveats: Previously reported in reactive arthritis synovial fluid and blood were some of the motif variants. Ankylosing spondylitis blood seemed to carry a telltale TCR beta motif made of several highly homologous variants.

From germline, CDR1 is SGHVS and CDR2 FQNEAQ. The V and J ends lost 2 bases and 6 bases, in that order; junction bases with no gene match: 5. This CDR3 region has 15 residues. This clonotype occurred a few times. The antigen remains unidentified. Quantitative molecular-barcoded 5'-RACE generated the TCR beta libraries. TCRdb independently ran MiXCR on the 5' RACE reads; one entry per CDR3 protein. This sample has about 450,000 distinct CDR3 sequences, with roughly 25% found just once. The specimen was blood, either unsorted or a sorted T cell fraction (not recorded which). The receptor comes from a male donor with ankylosing spondylitis. The V call is TRBV7-8, the J call TRBJ2-1; 9 bases agree with TRBD2. As DNA, the CDR3 is TGTGCCAGCAGCTTAAGCGGGAGGCTAGGCAATGAGCAGTTCTTC. Translation gives CASSLSGRLGNEQFF.